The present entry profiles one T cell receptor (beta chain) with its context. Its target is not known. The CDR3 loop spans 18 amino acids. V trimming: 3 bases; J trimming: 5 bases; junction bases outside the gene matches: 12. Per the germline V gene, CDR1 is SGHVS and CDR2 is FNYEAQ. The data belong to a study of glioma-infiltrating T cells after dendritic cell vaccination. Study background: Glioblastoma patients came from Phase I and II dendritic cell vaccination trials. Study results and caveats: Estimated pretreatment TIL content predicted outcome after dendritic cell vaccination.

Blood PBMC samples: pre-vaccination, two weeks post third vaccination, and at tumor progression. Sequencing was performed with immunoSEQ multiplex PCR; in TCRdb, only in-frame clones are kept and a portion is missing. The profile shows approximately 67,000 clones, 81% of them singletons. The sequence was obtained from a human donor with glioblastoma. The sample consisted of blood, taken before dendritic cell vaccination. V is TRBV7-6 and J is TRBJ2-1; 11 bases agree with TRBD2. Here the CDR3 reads CASSFTLGGTSGNNEQFF. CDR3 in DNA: TGTGCCAGCAGCTTTACTCTAGGTGGGACTAGCGGAAACAATGAGCAGTTCTTC.